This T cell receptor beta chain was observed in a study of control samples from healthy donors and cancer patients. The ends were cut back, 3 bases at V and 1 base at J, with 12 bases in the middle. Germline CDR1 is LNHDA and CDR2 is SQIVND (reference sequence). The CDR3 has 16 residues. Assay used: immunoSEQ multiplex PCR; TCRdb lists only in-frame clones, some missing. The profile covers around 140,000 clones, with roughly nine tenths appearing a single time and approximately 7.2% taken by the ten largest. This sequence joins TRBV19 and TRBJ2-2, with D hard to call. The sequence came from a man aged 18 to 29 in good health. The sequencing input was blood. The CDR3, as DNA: TGTGCCAGTAGTATGTTAGTACAGATGAACACCGGGGAGCTGTTTTTT. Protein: CASSMLVQMNTGELFF.